This T cell receptor (beta chain) was found in a study of tumor-infiltrating lymphocytes in localized non-small cell lung cancer. Study-wide context: Each patient gave resected tumor and non-adjacent uninvolved lung tissue. Whole-study findings and limits: TCR sequencing covered a subset of patients with enough tissue.

This clone was seen only a few times. Its target is unknown. The assay was immunoSEQ multiplex PCR, and TCRdb's table has in-frame clones only and misses some. The top ten hold approximately 8.9% of the sample, which has 9,500 to 15,000 clones, approximately 90% seen once. The TCR comes from a human donor with non-small cell lung cancer. The sample was lung tumor tissue.

In nucleotides, the CDR3 is TGTGCCAGCAGTTCAGCAGGTTTCTCTGGGGCCAACGTCCTGACTTTC. Translated: CASSSAGFSGANVLTF. The V call is TRBV6-5, the J call TRBJ2-6; the D is unclear. Germline V gene data show CDR1 as MNHEY and CDR2 as SVGAGI. Trimming cost V 4 bases and J 0 bases, with 10 bases left between them. This CDR3 region has 16 residues.